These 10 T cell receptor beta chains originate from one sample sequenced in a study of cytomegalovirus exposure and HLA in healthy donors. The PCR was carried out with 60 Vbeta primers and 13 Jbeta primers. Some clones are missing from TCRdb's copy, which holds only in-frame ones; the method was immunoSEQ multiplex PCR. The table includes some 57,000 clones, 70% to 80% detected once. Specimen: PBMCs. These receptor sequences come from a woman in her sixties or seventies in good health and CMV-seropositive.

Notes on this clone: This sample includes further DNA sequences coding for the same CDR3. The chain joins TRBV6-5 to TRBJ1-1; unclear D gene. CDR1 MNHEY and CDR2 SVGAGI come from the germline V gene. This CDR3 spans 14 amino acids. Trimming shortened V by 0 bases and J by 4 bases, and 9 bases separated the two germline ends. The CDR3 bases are TGTGCCAGCAGTTACTCTGGAGGAGGCACTGAAGCTTTCTTT. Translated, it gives CASSYSGGGTEAFF.

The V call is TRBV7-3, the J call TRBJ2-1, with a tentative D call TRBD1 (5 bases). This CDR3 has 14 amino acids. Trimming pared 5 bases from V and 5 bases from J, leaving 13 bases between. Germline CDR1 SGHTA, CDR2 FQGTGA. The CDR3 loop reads CASSPGASNNEQFF. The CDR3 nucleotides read TGTGCCAGCAGCCCTGGGGCGAGCAACAATGAGCAGTTCTTC. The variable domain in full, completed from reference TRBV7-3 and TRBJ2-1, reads GAGVSQTPSNKVTEKGKYVELRCDPISGHTALYWYRQSLGQGPEFLIYFQGTGAADDSGLPNDRFFAVRPEGSVSTLKIQRTERGDSAVYLCASSPGASNNEQFFGPGTRLTVL.

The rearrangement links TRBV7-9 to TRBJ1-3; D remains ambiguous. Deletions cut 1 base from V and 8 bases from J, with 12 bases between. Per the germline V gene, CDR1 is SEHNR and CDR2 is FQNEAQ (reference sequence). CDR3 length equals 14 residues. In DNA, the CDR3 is TGTGCCAGCAGCTTAGGGCCTCGGAGTGACACCATATATTTT. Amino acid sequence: CASSLGPRSDTIYF.

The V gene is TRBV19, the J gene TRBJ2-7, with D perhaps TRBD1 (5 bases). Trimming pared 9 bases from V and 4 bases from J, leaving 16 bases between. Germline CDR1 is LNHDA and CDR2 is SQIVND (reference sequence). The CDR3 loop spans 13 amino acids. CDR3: CASHPSGSYEQYF. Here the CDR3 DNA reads TGTGCCAGCCACCCCTCAGGGTCTTACGAGCAGTACTTC.

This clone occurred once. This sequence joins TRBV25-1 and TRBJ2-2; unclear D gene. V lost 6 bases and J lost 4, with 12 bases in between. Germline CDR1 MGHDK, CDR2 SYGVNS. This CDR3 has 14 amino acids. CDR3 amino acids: CASSQSDLTGELFF. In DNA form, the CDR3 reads TGTGCCAGCAGCCAGAGCGACCTCACCGGGGAGCTGTTTTTT.

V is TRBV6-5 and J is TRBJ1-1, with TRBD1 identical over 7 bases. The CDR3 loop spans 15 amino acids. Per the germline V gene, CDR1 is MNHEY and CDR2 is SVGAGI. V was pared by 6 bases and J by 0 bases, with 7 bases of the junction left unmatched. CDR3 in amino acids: CASRPGTVMNTEAFF. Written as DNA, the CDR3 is TGTGCCAGCAGACCTGGGACAGTTATGAACACTGAAGCTTTCTTT.

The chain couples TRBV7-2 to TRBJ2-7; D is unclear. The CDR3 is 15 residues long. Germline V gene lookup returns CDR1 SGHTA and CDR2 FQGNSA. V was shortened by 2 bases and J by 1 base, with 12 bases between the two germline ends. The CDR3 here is CASSLFSDTSYEQYF. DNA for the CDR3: TGTGCCAGCAGCTTATTCTCAGACACTTCCTACGAGCAGTACTTC. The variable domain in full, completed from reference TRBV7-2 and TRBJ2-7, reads GAGVSQSPSNKVTEKGKDVELRCDPISGHTALYWYRQSLGQGLEFLIYFQGNSAPDKSGLPSDRFSAERTGGSVSTLTIQRTQQEDSAVYLCASSLFSDTSYEQYFGPGTRLTVT.

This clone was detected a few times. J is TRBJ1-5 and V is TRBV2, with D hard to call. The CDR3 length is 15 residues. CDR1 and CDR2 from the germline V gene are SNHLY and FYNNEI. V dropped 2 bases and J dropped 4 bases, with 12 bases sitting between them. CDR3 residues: CASSELELINQPQHF. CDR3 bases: TGTGCCAGCAGTGAATTAGAACTGATTAATCAGCCCCAGCATTTT.

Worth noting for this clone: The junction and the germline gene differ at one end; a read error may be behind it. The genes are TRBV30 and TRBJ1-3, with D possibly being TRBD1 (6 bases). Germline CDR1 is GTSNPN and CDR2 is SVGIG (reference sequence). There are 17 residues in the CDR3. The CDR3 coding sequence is TGTGCCCGGAGTGTCGTTCCGGGTCGGGGGGCCGGAAACACCATATATTTT. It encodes CARSVVPGRGAGNTIYF. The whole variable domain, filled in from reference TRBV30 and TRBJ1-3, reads SQTIHQWPATLVQPVGSPLSLECTVEGTSNPNLYWYRQAAGRGLQLLFYSVGIGQISSEVPQNLSASRPQDRQFILSSKKLLLSDSGFYLCARSVVPGRGAGNTIYFGEGSWLTVV.

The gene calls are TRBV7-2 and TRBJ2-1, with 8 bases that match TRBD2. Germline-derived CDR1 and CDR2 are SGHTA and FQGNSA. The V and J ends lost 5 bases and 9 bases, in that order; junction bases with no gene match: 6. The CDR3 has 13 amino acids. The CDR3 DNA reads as TGTGCCAGCAGCAACGGACTAGCCCCTGAGCAGTTCTTC. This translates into CASSNGLAPEQFF.